Below, 17 T cell receptor beta chains from the same sample are listed, as sequenced in a study of regulatory dendritic cells for organ transplantation. These receptors are not linked to any known antigen. Sequenced by immunoSEQ multiplex PCR; TCRdb stores in-frame clones only, minus some. The data contain about 12,000 clones, around 62% of them singletons. Allogeneic regulatory or mature dendritic cells were co-cultured for 5 days with CFSE-labeled sorted T cells at 1:10. Specimen: naive CD8+ T cells from blood cultured with dendritic cells. Specified subset: CD45RA+ naive T cells. These receptors all come from a human donor in good health.

The genes are TRBV28 and TRBJ2-5, with 13 bases matching TRBD2. CDR1 is MDHEN and CDR2 is SYDVKM in the germline V gene. CDR3 length: 16 residues. Losses at the gene ends were 5 bases for V and 3 bases for J; bases not matched to a gene: 6. CDR3 region: CASSPRTSGSKETQYF. In nucleotides, the CDR3 is TGTGCCAGCAGTCCCAGGACTAGCGGGAGCAAAGAGACCCAGTACTTC.

V gene TRBV27 combines with J gene TRBJ2-1; 8 nucleotides agree with TRBD2. V shed 6 bases, J shed 1 base, and the junction held 5 bases outside the gene matches. Germline V gene sequence: CDR1 MNHEY, CDR2 SMNVEV (reference sequence). This CDR3 has 15 residues. CDR3 nucleotide sequence: TGTGCCAGCAGCGGGGCGGGGGGATCCTACAATGAGCAGTTCTTC. This sequence encodes CASSGAGGSYNEQFF.

The chain is built from TRBV5-1 and TRBJ2-6; 11 positions match TRBD1. Germline CDR1 is SGHRS and CDR2 is YFSETQ. CDR3 length equals 18 residues. J was trimmed by 2 bases and V by 2 bases; bases with no gene match: 6. The CDR3 loop is CASSFRDRGIPGANVLTF. CDR3 bases: TGCGCCAGCAGCTTCCGGGACAGGGGGATTCCTGGGGCCAACGTCCTGACTTTC.

This chain connects TRBV7-8 to TRBJ1-5, with 10 positions matching TRBD1. This CDR3 contains 17 residues. The germline gives CDR1 SGHVS, CDR2 FQNEAQ. The V segment lost 1 base and the J segment 6 bases; nucleotides outside the gene matches: 9. The CDR3, as DNA: TGTGCCAGCAGCTTAGATGGGGACAGGGGACTTGGTCAGCCCCAGCATTTT. Translating it yields CASSLDGDRGLGQPQHF.

The chain couples TRBV6-6 to TRBJ1-1; 8 bases map to TRBD1. V was pared by 4 bases and J by 4 bases, with 5 bases of the junction left unmatched. The CDR3 contains 14 residues. CDR1 MNHNY and CDR2 SVGAGI come from the germline V gene (reference sequence). CDR3 protein: CASSSPQGATEAFF. In DNA form, the CDR3 reads TGTGCCAGCAGTTCCCCTCAGGGGGCCACTGAAGCTTTCTTT.

The chain recombines TRBV10-3 with TRBJ2-7, with D tentatively TRBD2 (6 bases). V shed 0 bases and J shed 0 bases, with 6 bases lying between them. The germline V gene has CDR1 ENHRY and CDR2 SYGVKD. CDR3 length: 14 residues. In DNA, the CDR3 is TGTGCCATCAGTGAGTCGGGGGGCTCCTACGAGCAGTACTTC. It is translated as CAISESGGSYEQYF.

The rearrangement uses TRBV4-1 and TRBJ2-7, with 11 nucleotides matching TRBD2. CDR1 is MGHRA, CDR2 YSYEKL, per germline. The ends lost 0 bases at V and 2 bases at J; junction bases unmatched: 3. There are 16 residues in the CDR3. CDR3 amino acids: CASSQDGSGGAYEQYF. CDR3 DNA: TGCGCCAGCAGCCAAGACGGTAGCGGGGGGGCCTACGAGCAGTACTTC.

The CDR3 DNA reads as TGTGCCAGCAGCTGGCTAGCGGGGGGGTGGAATGAGCAGTTCTTC. Translating it yields CASSWLAGGWNEQFF. V is TRBV7-9 and J is TRBJ2-1; 12 nucleotides agree with TRBD2. Germline trimming cut 4 bases from V and 7 bases from J; bases unmatched to any gene: 5. Germline CDR1 is SEHNR and CDR2 is FQNEAQ (reference sequence). The CDR3 spans 15 residues.

The sample holds a few counts of this clone. The chain couples TRBV2 to TRBJ2-2; a possible D gene is TRBD2 (6 bases). V was shortened by 7 bases and J by 3 bases, with 27 bases between the two germline ends. The CDR3 contains 19 residues. Germline CDR1 and CDR2: SNHLY and FYNNEI. In DNA form, the CDR3 reads TGTGCCAGCATCTCTAGCGACGGGGGAGGAGGGCGAGACACCGGGGAGCTGTTTTTT. Translated, it gives CASISSDGGGGRDTGELFF.

In this sample, this clone turned up a few times. CDR3 bases: TGTGCCAGTAGTCCGGGAGGCACTGAAGCTTTCTTT. Its translation: CASSPGGTEAFF. The chain couples TRBV19 to TRBJ1-1, with unresolved D. CDR3 size: 12 residues. V lost 5 bases and J 4 bases, leaving 8 bases between the germline ends. Germline V gene sequence: CDR1 LNHDA, CDR2 SQIVND (reference sequence). Complete variable domain (other parts from reference TRBV19 and TRBJ1-1): DGGITQSPKYLFRKEGQNVTLSCEQNLNHDAMYWYRQDPGQGLRLIYYSQIVNDFQKGDIAEGYSVSREKKESFPLTVTSAQKNPTAFYLCASSPGGTEAFFGQGTRLTVV.

This clone came up a few times. This chain links TRBV11-2 with TRBJ1-2; 9 nucleotides match TRBD1. The CDR3 length is 14 residues. Trimming at V came to 5 bases and at J to 2 bases, leaving 3 bases not matched to a gene. The germline V gene encodes CDR1 SGHAT and CDR2 FQNNGV. The CDR3, as DNA: TGTGCCAGCAGCCTAGGGACAGGGAACTATGGCTACACCTTC. The encoded protein is CASSLGTGNYGYTF. Full variable domain (outside the CDR3, taken from reference TRBV11-2 and TRBJ1-2): EAGVAQSPRYKIIEKRQSVAFWCNPISGHATLYWYQQILGQGPKLLIQFQNNGVVDDSQLPKDRFSAERLKGVDSTLKIQPAKLEDSAVYLCASSLGTGNYGYTFGSGTRLTVV.

The rearrangement joins TRBV7-2 to TRBJ2-7, with 10 bases lining up with TRBD2. The V segment lost 4 bases and the J segment 3 bases; nucleotides outside the gene matches: 3. CDR1 and CDR2 (germline): SGHTA, FQGNSA. CDR3 length equals 14 residues. The CDR3 sequence is CASSYRTSGYEQYF. Here the CDR3 DNA reads TGTGCCAGCAGCTACCGGACTAGCGGCTACGAGCAGTACTTC.

The chain carries TRBV5-1 and TRBJ2-1; D gene unclear. V was clipped by 6 bases and J by 0 bases, with 13 bases between them. The CDR3 extends over 15 amino acids. Germline V gives CDR1 SGHRS, CDR2 YFSETQ. DNA for the CDR3: TGCGCCAGCACTAGACGGCCTAGCTCCTACAATGAGCAGTTCTTC. Protein product: CASTRRPSSYNEQFF.

The gene calls are TRBV14 and TRBJ2-7; D unresolved. Trimming stripped 3 bases from V and 3 bases from J, with 3 bases between. CDR1 is SGHDN and CDR2 is FVKESK in the germline V gene. The CDR3 covers 11 residues. For the CDR3, the DNA is TGTGCCAGCAGCCAGTACTACGAGCAGTACTTC. It yields the protein CASSQYYEQYF.

V gene TRBV19 combines with J gene TRBJ1-2, with 7 nucleotides matching TRBD1. Germline V CDR1 and CDR2: LNHDA, SQIVND (reference sequence). The V and J ends lost 5 bases and 10 bases, in that order; junction bases with no gene match: 13. This CDR3 region has 14 residues. CDR3 region: CASSPGGTADAYTF. The CDR3 coding sequence is TGTGCCAGTAGTCCCGGAGGGACAGCCGATGCCTACACCTTC. Full variable domain (missing parts from reference TRBV19 and TRBJ1-2): DGGITQSPKYLFRKEGQNVTLSCEQNLNHDAMYWYRQDPGQGLRLIYYSQIVNDFQKGDIAEGYSVSREKKESFPLTVTSAQKNPTAFYLCASSPGGTADAYTFGSGTRLTVV.

This clone has only one observation. The chain uses TRBV7-9 and TRBJ2-7; D gene unclear. The germline CDR1 and CDR2 sequences are SEHNR and FQNEAQ (reference sequence). This CDR3 region has 14 residues. V lost 1 base and J lost 0, with 7 bases in between. The CDR3 DNA is TGTGCCAGCAGCTTAGGAATGGCCTCCTACGAGCAGTACTTC. Translation: CASSLGMASYEQYF.

The chain couples TRBV5-8 to TRBJ1-4; unclear D gene. CDR3 length: 14 amino acids. The V and J ends lost 0 bases and 0 bases respectively, with 3 bases between them. Germline CDR1 reads SGHTS; CDR2 reads YDEGEE. CDR3 sequence reads: CASSLDTTNEKLFF. In DNA, the CDR3 is TGTGCCAGCAGCTTGGATACAACTAATGAAAAACTGTTTTTT.